This TCR beta chain was obtained from a study of cytomegalovirus exposure and HLA in healthy donors. Study findings and constraints: Most observed TCR sequences were rare, whereas some public TCRs were detected in many donors. Information on immune exposure was restricted to one variable (CMV serostatus). In vitro testing confirmed a few CMV-associated chains as specific for CMV antigens.

About this clone itself: As yet, its antigen is unknown.

The germline V gene encodes CDR1 MNHEY and CDR2 SVGAGI. V gave up 2 bases and J gave up 2 bases; unmatched junction bases: 2. The CDR3 consists of 14 residues. It was with 60 Vbeta and 13 Jbeta primers that the PCR ran. Sequenced by immunoSEQ multiplex PCR; TCRdb stores in-frame clones only, minus some. The data show some 110,000 clones, around 85% seen once. Donors had nominal health at sampling but likely had unrecorded immune exposures. The sequence was obtained from a man aged 30-40 years in good health and CMV-seropositive. V is TRBV6-5 and J is TRBJ1-2, with TRBD1 matching 7 bases. The sequencing sample was made of PBMCs. CDR3 bases: TGTGCCAGCAGTTACGTACAGGGGAACTATGGCTACACCTTC. Translation gives CASSYVQGNYGYTF.